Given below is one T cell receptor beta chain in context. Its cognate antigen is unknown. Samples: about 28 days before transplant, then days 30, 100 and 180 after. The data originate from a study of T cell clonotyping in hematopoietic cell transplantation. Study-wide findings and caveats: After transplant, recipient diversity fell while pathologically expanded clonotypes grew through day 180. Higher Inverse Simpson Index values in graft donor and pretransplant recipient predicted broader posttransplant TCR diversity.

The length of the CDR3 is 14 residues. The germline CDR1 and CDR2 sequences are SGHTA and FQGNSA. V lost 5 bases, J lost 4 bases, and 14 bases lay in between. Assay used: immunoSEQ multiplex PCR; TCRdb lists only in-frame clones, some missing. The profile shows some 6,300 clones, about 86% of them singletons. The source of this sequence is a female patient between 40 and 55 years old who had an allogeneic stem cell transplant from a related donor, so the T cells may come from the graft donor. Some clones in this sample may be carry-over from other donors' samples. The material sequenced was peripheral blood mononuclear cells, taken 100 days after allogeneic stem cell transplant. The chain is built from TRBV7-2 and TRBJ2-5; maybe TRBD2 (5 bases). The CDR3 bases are TGTGCCAGCAGCCCCCCAGCAGGAGGAGAGACCCAGTACTTC. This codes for CASSPPAGGETQYF.